These 12 T cell receptor beta chains were all obtained from the same sample, sequenced in a study of CD8 T cells in Susac syndrome. About 0.5 to 1 ug RNA was reverse transcribed with random hexamers. One entry per CDR3 protein, called by TCRdb with MiXCR from the immunoSEQ multiplex PCR reads. The data show 200,000 to 300,000 distinct CDR3 sequences, with 85% to 95% seen just once and around 0.07% held by the top ten. Sequencing input: CD4+ T cells from PBMCs. These receptors all come from a human donor with multiple sclerosis.

The V gene is TRBV11-2, the J gene TRBJ2-5; D may be TRBD2 (6 bases). Trimming removed 2 bases at V and 5 bases at J, with 18 bases between. The CDR3 extends over 16 amino acids. Germline V gene lookup returns CDR1 SGHAT and CDR2 FQNNGV. CDR3 sequence: CASSLSRSGGRETQYF. CDR3 bases: TGTGCCAGCAGCTTAAGTCGATCCGGGGGTCGGGAGACCCAGTACTTC.

This rearrangement joins TRBV6-1 to TRBJ2-7; D possibly corresponds to TRBD1 (5 bases). V was pared by 6 bases and J by 4 bases, with 10 bases between. CDR3 size: 12 residues. Germline CDR1 is MNHNS and CDR2 is SASEGT. CDR3 in DNA: TGTGCCAGCAGCCTGACAGAATACGAGCAGTACTTC. It encodes CASSLTEYEQYF.

This clonotype appeared a single time. The chain is built from TRBV6-6 and TRBJ2-1; TRBD2 is a possible D gene (5 bases). Germline CDR1 reads MNHNY; CDR2 reads SVGAGI (reference sequence). CDR3 length equals 12 residues. V lost 2 bases, J lost 7 bases, and 6 bases lay in between. The CDR3, as DNA: TGTGCCAGCAGTTACCGAGGGAATGAGCAGTTCTTC. This sequence encodes CASSYRGNEQFF.

The chain employs TRBV7-9 and TRBJ2-2; TRBD1 aligns across 11 bases. The V and J ends lost 11 bases and 4 bases, in that order; junction bases with no gene match: 9. Germline loops: CDR1 SEHNR, CDR2 FQNEAQ (reference sequence). This CDR3 contains 15 residues. This chain's CDR3 is CAPHWGTGGTGELFF. As DNA, the CDR3 is TGTGCCCCCCACTGGGGGACAGGGGGCACCGGGGAGCTGTTTTTT.

The chain employs TRBV27 and TRBJ1-2; D uncertain. CDR1 and CDR2 (germline): MNHEY, SMNVEV (reference sequence). The V and J ends lost 5 bases and 8 bases respectively, with 21 bases between them. This CDR3 contains 15 residues. In nucleotides, the CDR3 is TGTGCCAGCAGTCCCCAGTCCAGGATAGGGAACGGCTACACCTTC. Its translation is CASSPQSRIGNGYTF.

This clonotype came up once. V gene TRBV30 combines with J gene TRBJ2-1; the D is unclear. CDR1 is GTSNPN, CDR2 SVGIG, per germline (reference sequence). The V and J ends lost 2 bases and 4 bases respectively, with 6 bases between them. This CDR3 has 12 residues. CDR3 DNA: TGTGCCTGGAGTCCGGGTTACAATGAGCAGTTCTTC. Its protein is CAWSPGYNEQFF.

This clonotype was detected a few times. The genes are TRBV5-1 and TRBJ1-1; D is undetermined. V was cut by 0 bases and J by 2 bases, with 8 bases left in between. The CDR3 covers 14 residues. Germline-derived CDR1 and CDR2 are SGHRS and YFSETQ. The CDR3 DNA is TGCGCCAGCAGCTTGGAGGGTCCAAACACTGAAGCTTTCTTT. Its translation is CASSLEGPNTEAFF.

This clonotype was seen once. The CDR3 region is CSVGGGTSEKLFF. Here the CDR3 DNA reads TGCAGCGTTGGGGGAGGGACCAGCGAAAAACTGTTTTTT. V gene TRBV29-1 combines with J gene TRBJ1-4, with D maybe TRBD1 (5 bases). The CDR3 is made up of 13 amino acids. Germline V gene sequence: CDR1 SQVTM, CDR2 ANQGSEA. Trimming shortened V by 4 bases and J by 8 bases, and 14 bases separated the two germline ends.

This clonotype has a single count. The chain recombines TRBV4-3 with TRBJ1-5, with TRBD1 as a possible D gene (6 bases). Germline lookup yields CDR1 LGHNA and CDR2 YSLEER. The CDR3 length is 19 residues. V lost 1 base to trimming and J lost 15 bases, with 34 bases between them. The CDR3 protein is CASSQVLFGNSGQMGGPHF. The CDR3 coding sequence is TGCGCCAGCAGCCAAGTGCTCTTTGGAAATTCGGGACAAATGGGAGGTCCGCATTTT.

This clonotype came up once. The J gene is TRBJ1-5, the V gene TRBV6-6; no definite D call. The germline CDR1 and CDR2 sequences are MNHNY and SVGAGI (reference sequence). CDR3 length: 13 amino acids. Trimming left V 7 bases short and J 0 bases short, with 7 bases between. The CDR3 sequence: CASTYTSNQPQHF. Here the CDR3 DNA reads TGTGCCAGCACCTACACTAGCAATCAGCCCCAGCATTTT.

This chain uses TRBV6-5 with TRBJ2-5, with 11 positions matching TRBD2. V was clipped by 3 bases and J by 4 bases; unmatched bases: 4. This CDR3 comprises 15 residues. Germline values: CDR1 MNHEY, CDR2 SVGAGI. The CDR3, as DNA: TGTGCCAGCAGTTATCAAGGACTAGCGGGAGAGACCCAGTACTTC. Amino acid sequence: CASSYQGLAGETQYF.

The chain uses TRBV5-1 and TRBJ2-7; D unclear. V dropped 5 bases and J dropped 0 bases, with 15 bases sitting between them. CDR1 and CDR2 from the germline V gene are SGHRS and YFSETQ. The CDR3 extends over 15 amino acids. The CDR3 sequence: CASRAGPESSYEQYV. In DNA form, the CDR3 reads TGCGCCAGCAGGGCCGGGCCCGAAAGCTCCTACGAGCAGTACGTC.